This TCR beta chain was profiled in a study of blood T cell repertoires in COVID-19. Overall study context: Acute and convalescent COVID-19 specimens originated in the United States, Italy and Spain. PBMCs, B-cell-depleted T cells, or T cells provided the cDNA or gDNA that made up the material.

Repertoires were generated with immunoSEQ multiplex PCR, while TCRdb's copy carries only in-frame clones and drops some. The table shows 210,000 or so clones, with 70% to 90% occurring only once. Seattle patient enrollment occurred during active infection, with longitudinal follow-up thereafter. This CDR3 is 14 amino acids long. CDR1 is MGHRA and CDR2 is YSYEKL in the germline V gene. V lost 1 base to trimming and J lost 5 bases, with 9 bases between them. This TCR came from a man between 45 and 60 years old with COVID-19, enrolled during active disease. The rearrangement uses TRBV4-1 and TRBJ2-1; possible D gene TRBD1, 5 bases. Material for sequencing was peripheral blood. CDR3 nucleotides: TGCGCCAGCAGCCAAGTAGGGGCCAACAATGAGCAGTTCTTC. It yields the protein CASSQVGANNEQFF.